The 30 T cell receptor beta chains below were found in one sample sequenced in a study of T cells in Graves' hyperthyroidism and ophthalmopathy. RNA transcripts gave rise to amplified TCR beta CDR3 regions. A set of HTBI primers served as the primers for a first-round RT-PCR of the TCR CDR3. TCRdb reprocessed the multiplex PCR reads with MiXCR, giving one entry per CDR3 protein. The table records around 190,000 distinct CDR3 sequences, about 17% of them present only once. The sequenced sample was blood. The receptors shown here come from a woman aged 45-59 years with Graves' hyperthyroidism.

This clonotype appeared many times. This chain joins TRBV3-1 and TRBJ2-1; D ambiguous. CDR3 length equals 12 residues. Trimming took off 3 bases at V and 5 bases at J, with 5 bases between the two ends. Germline V gene sequence: CDR1 LGHDT, CDR2 YNNKEL (reference sequence). The CDR3 sequence: CASSHLHNEQFF. The DNA for the CDR3 is TGTGCCAGCAGCCACCTCCACAATGAGCAGTTCTTC.

This clonotype has ten or more counts. The genes are TRBV9 and TRBJ1-4; D is uncertain. The germline gives CDR1 SGDLS, CDR2 YYNGEE. The CDR3 has 15 amino acids. V was cut by 0 bases and J by 8 bases, with 14 bases left in between. The CDR3 loop reads CASSVAHGPQEKLFF. The CDR3 nucleotides are TGTGCCAGCAGCGTAGCTCACGGCCCACAGGAAAAACTGTTTTTT.

The V and J genes are TRBV5-1 and TRBJ2-1; TRBD2 is a possible D gene (7 bases). Germline V gene lookup returns CDR1 SGHRS and CDR2 YFSETQ. The ends were cut back, 4 bases at V and 8 bases at J, with 19 bases in the middle. This CDR3 region has 15 residues. The CDR3 DNA reads TGCGCCAGCAGCCCTCGTAGGGGGGGGGTAGATGAGCAGTTCTTC. It encodes CASSPRRGGVDEQFF.

This clonotype was counted many times. This chain joins TRBV3-1 and TRBJ1-2, with 9 bases identical to TRBD1. The CDR3 is 16 amino acids. Per germline, CDR1 LGHDT and CDR2 YNNKEL (reference sequence). With V trimmed by 1 base and J by 3 bases, 6 bases remained unmatched. CDR3: CASSQVGDRVDYGYTF. The DNA of the CDR3 is TGTGCCAGCAGCCAAGTAGGGGACAGGGTCGACTATGGCTACACCTTC.

In this sample, this clonotype turned up many times. V and J are TRBV18 and TRBJ1-2, with D uncertain. Germline values: CDR1 KGHSH, CDR2 LQKENI. The CDR3 is 16 amino acids. Trimming pared 3 bases from V and 0 bases from J, leaving 14 bases between. This CDR3 reads CASSPPLHPANYGYTF. CDR3 nucleotide sequence: TGTGCCAGCTCACCTCCTCTGCACCCAGCTAACTATGGCTACACCTTC. The variable domain in full, completed from reference TRBV18 and TRBJ1-2, reads NAGVMQNPRHLVRRRGQEARLRCSPMKGHSHVYWYRQLPEEGLKFMVYLQKENIIDESGMPKERFSAEFPKEGPSILRIQQVVRGDSAAYFCASSPPLHPANYGYTFGSGTRLTVV.

This clonotype occurred many times. The rearrangement joins TRBV27 to TRBJ2-5; no clear D. V lost 6 bases to trimming and J lost 2 bases, with 10 bases between them. The CDR3 is made up of 13 amino acids. CDR1 is MNHEY and CDR2 is SMNVEV in the germline V gene (reference sequence). CDR3 sequence reads: CASRSGLQETQYF. CDR3 in DNA: TGTGCCAGCAGATCTGGATTGCAAGAGACCCAGTACTTC.

The rearrangement uses TRBV7-9 and TRBJ1-4; perhaps TRBD1 as D (6 bases). V was pared by 2 bases and J by 8 bases, with 30 bases between. Germline CDR1 and CDR2: SEHNR and FQNEAQ (reference sequence). The CDR3 consists of 20 residues. In DNA, the CDR3 is TGTGCCAGCAGCTTACCGCACCGACAGGAAAAAAGCCCGATGCCGGAAAAACTGTTTTTT. The encoded protein is CASSLPHRQEKSPMPEKLFF.

This clonotype was seen at least ten times. The rearrangement uses TRBV5-6 and TRBJ1-6, with D uncertain. With 3 bases removed from V and 9 bases from J, the gap between germline ends came to 10 bases. Germline CDR1 is SGHDT and CDR2 is YYEEEE. This CDR3 is built from 13 residues. This CDR3 reads CASSSVYGSPLHF. In nucleotides, the CDR3 is TGTGCCAGCAGCTCCGTTTATGGTTCACCCCTCCACTTT.

Only a few counts were recorded for this clonotype. This chain uses TRBV5-4 with TRBJ1-1, with D possibly being TRBD1 (6 bases). Germline CDR1 is SGHNT and CDR2 is YYREEE (reference sequence). This CDR3 comprises 15 residues. Trimming cost V 0 bases and J 4 bases, with 13 bases left between them. The chain's CDR3 is CASSLEGGLVTEAFF. In nucleotides, the CDR3 is TGTGCCAGCAGCTTGGAAGGGGGGTTGGTCACTGAAGCTTTCTTT.

This clonotype is a singleton in its sample. The rearrangement uses TRBV9 and TRBJ2-7, with D tentatively TRBD2 (6 bases). V was pared by 2 bases and J by 4 bases, with 19 bases between. Germline V gene sequence: CDR1 SGDLS, CDR2 YYNGEE. The CDR3 is 16 residues long. This CDR3 is CASSVAPYGREYEQYF. The CDR3 DNA sequence: TGTGCCAGCAGCGTCGCCCCCTACGGACGGGAGTACGAGCAGTACTTC.

The V and J genes are TRBV18 and TRBJ1-1; a weak D match, TRBD1 (5 bases). The CDR3 has 13 residues. Trimming left V 6 bases short and J 7 bases short, with 15 bases between. In germline, CDR1 is KGHSH, CDR2 LQKENI. In DNA form, the CDR3 reads TGTGCCAGCTCCCATGAGGGAGACAGTGAAGCTTTCTTT. Translated, it gives CASSHEGDSEAFF.

This clonotype has a handful of counts. The gene calls are TRBV19 and TRBJ2-7; D is unresolved. V lost 0 bases to trimming and J lost 6 bases, with 6 bases between them. The CDR3 has 12 amino acids. CDR1 and CDR2 from the germline V gene are LNHDA and SQIVND (reference sequence). The CDR3 spells CASSIDFSEQYF. The CDR3 DNA reads TGTGCCAGTAGTATAGATTTCAGCGAGCAGTACTTC.

The rearrangement joins TRBV7-9 to TRBJ2-1; TRBD2 aligns across 8 bases. The CDR3 covers 16 residues. Germline V gene lookup returns CDR1 SEHNR and CDR2 FQNEAQ (reference sequence). J was trimmed by 8 bases and V by 4 bases; bases with no gene match: 13. CDR3 in amino acids: CASSSLAGKAVDEQFF. In DNA form, the CDR3 reads TGTGCCAGCAGCTCGTTAGCGGGAAAGGCGGTCGATGAGCAGTTCTTC.

The chain joins TRBV5-1 to TRBJ2-7; 10 positions match TRBD1. The CDR3 has 14 residues. The V gene's germline CDR1 is SGHRS and CDR2 YFSETQ. Trimming at V came to 2 bases and at J to 3 bases, leaving 2 bases not matched to a gene. CDR3 nucleotide sequence: TGCGCCAGCAGCTTCGGGACAGGGGTCTACGAGCAGTACTTC. Protein: CASSFGTGVYEQYF.

This chain uses TRBV9 with TRBJ2-2; 11 bases map to TRBD2. The CDR3 has 15 residues. J was trimmed by 13 bases and V by 0 bases; bases with no gene match: 8. The germline V gene has CDR1 SGDLS and CDR2 YYNGEE. For the CDR3, the DNA is TGTGCCAGCAGCGTAGCTACTAGCGGGAGCCGGGGGCTGTTTTTT. Its protein product is CASSVATSGSRGLFF.

CDR3 bases: TGTGCCAGCAGTCCCCCCCGCACAGGGAGAACTGAAGCTTTCTTT. This gives the protein CASSPPRTGRTEAFF. V is TRBV28 and J is TRBJ1-1; weak D call: TRBD1 (6 bases). The length of the CDR3 is 15 residues. V was shortened by 5 bases and J by 5 bases, with 18 bases between the two germline ends. Per the germline V gene, CDR1 is MDHEN and CDR2 is SYDVKM.

The table lists this clonotype with a few counts. A junction boundary mismatches the germline segment, possibly from a read error. The J gene is TRBJ2-5, the V gene TRBV25-1, with D possibly being TRBD2 (5 bases). The CDR3 has 18 residues. The germline V gene has CDR1 MGHDK and CDR2 SYGVNS. CDR3 protein: CASSEWAGPAGDQETQYF. The DNA for the CDR3 is TGTGCCAGCAGTGAATGGGCGGGCCCGGCCGGCGACCAGGAGACCCAGTACTTC.

Ten or more counts support this clonotype. The chain couples TRBV10-3 to TRBJ2-5; a possible D gene is TRBD1 (5 bases). There are 15 residues in the CDR3. With 2 bases removed from V and 0 bases from J, the gap between germline ends came to 10 bases. Germline lookup yields CDR1 ENHRY and CDR2 SYGVKD. CDR3 sequence: CAISEVGLDQETQYF. The DNA for the CDR3 is TGTGCCATCAGTGAGGTGGGGCTCGACCAAGAGACCCAGTACTTC.

The CDR3, as DNA: TGTGCCACCAGCAGAGAAGGACAGGGCCAAGAGACCCAGTACTTC. It yields the protein CATSREGQGQETQYF. The chain couples TRBV15 to TRBJ2-5; 8 positions match TRBD1. V gave up 0 bases and J gave up 1 base; unmatched junction bases: 1. This CDR3 is built from 15 residues. Germline values: CDR1 LNHNV, CDR2 YYDKDF (reference sequence).

The rearrangement joins TRBV6-1 to TRBJ2-4; TRBD2 matches at 8 bases. The CDR3 is 15 amino acids. Unmatched junction bases numbered 5, after V lost 6 bases and J lost 1 base. Germline V gives CDR1 MNHNS, CDR2 SASEGT. As DNA, the CDR3 is TGTGCCAGCAGGGAGACTAGCGTGGCCAAAAACATTCAGTACTTC. Its protein is CASRETSVAKNIQYF.

In its sample, this clonotype was seen many times. J is TRBJ2-1 and V is TRBV7-3; 8 nucleotides align to TRBD2. Looked up from germline, CDR1 is SGHTA and CDR2 is FQGTGA. The length of the CDR3 is 13 residues. The V and J ends lost 5 bases and 8 bases, in that order; junction bases with no gene match: 5. The DNA of the CDR3 is TGTGCCAGCAGCGTAGGACTAGCCGATGAGCAGTTCTTC. Protein sequence: CASSVGLADEQFF.

The J gene is TRBJ2-5, the V gene TRBV29-1; D unclear. Germline assignment: CDR1 SQVTM and CDR2 ANQGSEA. V lost 6 bases to trimming and J lost 0 bases, with 14 bases between them. The CDR3 sequence is 14 residues long. DNA for the CDR3: TGCAGCGTCAGGACGGCTCCATACCAAGAGACCCAGTACTTC. It yields the protein CSVRTAPYQETQYF.

This clonotype was seen repeatedly, ten times or more. The chain links TRBV5-6 to TRBJ1-2; D is unresolved. Looked up from germline, CDR1 is SGHDT and CDR2 is YYEEEE. The V end lost 4 bases, the J end lost 2 bases, and 15 bases lay between the germline ends. The CDR3 is 15 amino acids. The CDR3 reads CASSPLSRPNYGYTF. DNA for the CDR3: TGTGCCAGCAGCCCCCTGAGTCGACCCAACTATGGCTACACCTTC. Full variable domain (missing parts from reference TRBV5-6 and TRBJ1-2): DAGVTQSPTHLIKTRGQQVTLRCSPKSGHDTVSWYQQALGQGPQFIFQYYEEEERQRGNFPDRFSGHQFPNYSSELNVNALLLGDSALYLCASSPLSRPNYGYTFGSGTRLTVV.

The gene calls are TRBV5-4 and TRBJ1-3; D uncertain. V lost 0 bases, J lost 0 bases, and 10 bases lay in between. The CDR3 covers 16 residues. Looked up from germline, CDR1 is SGHNT and CDR2 is YYREEE (reference sequence). This chain's CDR3 is CASSLGSTVSGNTIYF. The CDR3 coding sequence is TGTGCCAGCAGCTTGGGGTCCACAGTCTCTGGAAACACCATATATTTT. Full variable domain (outside the CDR3, taken from reference TRBV5-4 and TRBJ1-3): ETGVTQSPTHLIKTRGQQVTLRCSSQSGHNTVSWYQQALGQGPQFIFQYYREEENGRGNFPPRFSGLQFPNYSSELNVNALELDDSALYLCASSLGSTVSGNTIYFGEGSWLTVV.

The chain combines TRBV10-3 with TRBJ2-3; unclear D gene. Looked up from germline, CDR1 is ENHRY and CDR2 is SYGVKD. This CDR3 contains 13 residues. Trimming removed 1 base at V and 4 bases at J, with 6 bases between. For the CDR3, the DNA is TGTGCCATCAGTGAGTTGGGCGCAGATACGCAGTATTTT. Amino acid sequence: CAISELGADTQYF.

This clonotype was recorded at least ten times. V and J are TRBV2 and TRBJ1-2, with 11 bases aligning to TRBD1. The CDR3 runs to 14 residues. V was clipped by 4 bases and J by 8 bases; unmatched bases: 6. The germline CDR1 and CDR2 sequences are SNHLY and FYNNEI. The DNA of the CDR3 is TGTGCCAGCAGTGTGGGACAGGGGGTCAGAGGCTACACCTTC. Protein product: CASSVGQGVRGYTF. Full variable domain (missing parts from reference TRBV2 and TRBJ1-2): EPEVTQTPSHQVTQMGQEVILRCVPISNHLYFYWYRQILGQKVEFLVSFYNNEISEKSEIFDDQFSVERPDGSNFTLKIRSTKLEDSAMYFCASSVGQGVRGYTFGSGTRLTVV.

This clonotype was counted many times. The chain is built from TRBV6-1 and TRBJ1-1; no reliable D call. Per the germline V gene, CDR1 is MNHNS and CDR2 is SASEGT. The CDR3 sequence is 13 residues long. The V gene lost 5 bases and the J gene lost 3 bases, with 10 bases spanning the gap. The CDR3 is CASSRVYDTEAFF. DNA for the CDR3: TGTGCCAGCAGTAGGGTTTACGACACTGAAGCTTTCTTT.

A few counts support this clonotype. V usage is TRBV6-1 and J usage is TRBJ1-1, with 7 bases fitting TRBD1. V gave up 7 bases and J gave up 3 bases; unmatched junction bases: 8. The germline gives CDR1 MNHNS, CDR2 SASEGT. The CDR3 extends over 14 amino acids. Here the CDR3 reads CASTRDRRDTEAFF. The CDR3 DNA reads TGTGCCAGCACCCGGGACAGAAGAGACACTGAAGCTTTCTTT.

This clonotype was found many times. This chain joins TRBV30 and TRBJ2-5, with D possibly being TRBD2 (5 bases). There are 12 residues in the CDR3. The ends were cut back, 3 bases at V and 4 bases at J, with 9 bases in the middle. Germline assignment: CDR1 GTSNPN and CDR2 SVGIG (reference sequence). The CDR3 loop reads CAWSQRIETQYF. As DNA, the CDR3 is TGTGCCTGGAGCCAGCGGATAGAGACCCAGTACTTC.

This clonotype was seen ten or more times. The chain is built from TRBV20-1 and TRBJ2-5; D not certain. Germline V gene lookup returns CDR1 DFQATT and CDR2 SNEGSKA (reference sequence). V lost 3 bases, J lost 5 bases, and 10 bases lay in between. The CDR3 has 12 residues. CDR3 in amino acids: CSASNTRETQYF. In nucleotides, the CDR3 is TGCAGTGCTAGCAATACGCGGGAGACCCAGTACTTC.